The rows below give T cell receptor beta chains drawn from one sample of a study of shared clonotypes between healthy human individuals. Method: immunoSEQ multiplex PCR; TCRdb's copy keeps in-frame clones and lacks some. The table shows 2,500,000 or so clones, with 80% to 95% occurring only once. The sample consisted of naive CD4+ T cells from PBMCs. The receptors come from a man aged 18 to 30 in good health. Some clones in this sample may be carry-over from other donors' samples. Both conserved end residues are part of each CDR3. The order of the fields is V gene, clone size, J gene, D gene, CDR3 protein, CDR3 DNA. The D gene is left open where the match is weak. A clone size is listed for some rows: how often the clone was seen (once, few, many), or a class if it is expanded.

TRBV5-1	NA	TRBJ1-4	NA	CASSPEGGTNEKLFF	TGCGCCAGCAGCCCAGAGGGTGGAACTAATGAAAAACTGTTTTTT
TRBV7-2	NA	TRBJ2-2	NA	CASSPRTRELFF	TGTGCCAGCAGCCCCCGGACTCGTGAGCTGTTTTTT
TRBV19	NA	TRBJ2-7	NA	CASSQDRYYEQYF	TGTGCCAGTAGCCAAGACAGATACTACGAGCAGTACTTC
TRBV11-3	once	TRBJ2-2	NA	CASSPRGWGGELFF	TGTGCCAGCAGCCCCCGGGGGTGGGGCGGGGAGCTGTTTTTT
TRBV25-1	NA	TRBJ2-4	TRBD2	CARPPRGGKNIQYF	TGTGCCAGGCCGCCCCGGGGAGGGAAAAACATTCAGTACTTC
TRBV2	once	TRBJ2-7	TRBD2	CASRVAGATYQGEQYF	TGTGCCAGCAGGGTAGCGGGTGCGACGTATCAAGGCGAGCAGTACTTC
TRBV2	few	TRBJ1-5	TRBD1	CASSEQGAWNQPQHF	TGTGCCAGCAGTGAGCAGGGGGCTTGGAATCAGCCCCAGCATTTT
TRBV29-1	NA	TRBJ2-4	NA	CSVPQGAKNIQYF	TGCAGCGTCCCACAGGGAGCCAAAAACATTCAGTACTTC
TRBV6-4	NA	TRBJ2-1	TRBD2	CASRTSASYNEQFF	TGTGCCAGCAGGACTAGCGCTTCCTACAATGAGCAGTTCTTC
TRBV11-2	NA	TRBJ1-1	NA	CASSLEAGLVAFF	TGTGCCAGCAGCTTAGAGGCAGGGCTTGTGGCTTTCTTT
TRBV7-6	NA	TRBJ2-1	NA	CASSLNLGGNEQFF	TGTGCCAGCAGCTTAAATCTAGGAGGCAATGAGCAGTTCTTC
TRBV18	NA	TRBJ2-7	TRBD1	CASSRSTGFNEQYF	TGTGCCAGCTCACGATCGACAGGGTTCAACGAGCAGTACTTC
TRBV10-1	NA	TRBJ2-3	TRBD2	CASSDTSGSTDTQYF	TGCGCCAGCAGTGACACTAGCGGAAGCACAGATACGCAGTATTTT
TRBV7-3	NA	TRBJ2-1	NA	CASSISGTEYNEQFF	TGTGCCAGCAGCATATCCGGGACGGAGTACAATGAGCAGTTCTTC
TRBV25-1	NA	TRBJ1-1	TRBD1	CASSDRVNTEAFF	TGTGCCAGCAGCGACAGGGTTAACACTGAAGCTTTCTTT
TRBV6-1	NA	TRBJ1-2	NA	CASSEQEYGYTF	TGTGCCAGCAGTGAACAGGAGTATGGCTACACCTTC
TRBV10-3	NA	TRBJ1-2	NA	CAITEDGDYGYTF	TGTGCCATCACTGAAGATGGCGACTATGGCTACACCTTC